Listed below are T cell receptor beta chains from one sample, sequenced in a study of shared clonotypes between healthy human individuals. Some clones are missing from TCRdb's copy, which holds only in-frame ones; the method was immunoSEQ multiplex PCR. Altogether about 2 million clones are present, approximately 94% being singletons, with the ten largest covering more than 0.95%. Source material: naive CD8+ T cells sorted from blood. The source of these receptors is a man between 18 and 35 years old in good health. Both conserved end residues are part of each CDR3. The D gene is left open where the match is weak. Clone size, where shown, is once, few, many, or a class for clones that have expanded.

V gene,clone size,D gene,J gene,CDR3 protein,CDR3 DNA
TRBV11-2,NA,NA,TRBJ2-1,CASNVVGAARYNEQFF,TGTGCCAGCAACGTGGTGGGAGCGGCCCGCTACAATGAGCAGTTCTTC
TRBV7-2,once,NA,TRBJ1-1,CASSLASGGSSTEAFF,TGTGCCAGCAGCTTAGCGTCTGGGGGTTCCAGCACTGAAGCTTTCTTT
TRBV4-3,NA,TRBD2,TRBJ2-3,CASSLRRASGNTQYF,TGCGCCAGCAGCCTAAGGAGAGCTAGCGGAAATACGCAGTATTTT
TRBV7-2,NA,NA,TRBJ2-3,CASSPRLGTDTQYF,TGTGCCAGCAGCCCCCGACTAGGAACAGATACGCAGTATTTT
TRBV5-1,NA,TRBD2,TRBJ2-5,CASSLAAGGPETQYF,TGCGCCAGCAGCTTGGCTGCGGGGGGGCCGGAGACCCAGTACTTC
TRBV5-6,NA,NA,TRBJ1-5,CASSLGDAQPQHF,TGTGCCAGCAGCTTGGGGGATGCACAGCCCCAGCATTTT
TRBV15,NA,TRBD1,TRBJ2-7,CATSWTGSNEQYF,TGTGCCACCAGCTGGACAGGGAGCAACGAGCAGTACTTC
TRBV10-1,NA,NA,TRBJ2-1,CASSERETYNEQFF,TGCGCCAGCAGTGAGCGTGAGACCTACAATGAGCAGTTCTTC
TRBV11-3,NA,NA,TRBJ2-7,CASSLGPRYEQYF,TGTGCCAGCAGCTTAGGGCCTCGCTACGAGCAGTACTTC
TRBV6-5,NA,NA,TRBJ2-3,CASSYSKERTDTQYF,TGTGCCAGCAGTTACTCGAAGGAGAGGACAGATACGCAGTATTTT
TRBV25-1,NA,TRBD2,TRBJ2-7,CASSDTSGSRYEQYF,TGTGCCAGCAGTGATACTAGCGGGAGTAGGTACGAGCAGTACTTC
TRBV7-2,once,NA,TRBJ2-7,CASSLAPEGVPTYEQYF,TGTGCCAGCAGCTTAGCGCCAGAGGGGGTACCAACCTACGAGCAGTACTTC
TRBV9,NA,TRBD2,TRBJ2-1,CASSSRLAGNYNEQFF,TGTGCCAGCAGCTCCCGACTAGCGGGAAACTACAATGAGCAGTTCTTC
TRBV10-3,once,TRBD2,TRBJ2-3,CAITWDVDASGLSTDTQYF,TGTGCCATCACCTGGGACGTGGATGCTAGCGGGCTTAGCACAGATACGCAGTATTTT
TRBV16,once,NA,TRBJ1-4,CASSQSFEKLFF,TGTGCCAGCAGCCAATCATTTGAAAAACTGTTTTTT
TRBV30,NA,TRBD1,TRBJ2-1,CAWKAGTVYNEQFF,TGTGCCTGGAAAGCTGGGACAGTGTACAATGAGCAGTTCTTC
TRBV4-1,NA,NA,TRBJ2-5,CASSQVGRGETQYF,TGCGCCAGCAGCCAAGTGGGTCGAGGGGAGACCCAGTACTTC
TRBV2,NA,TRBD1,TRBJ2-1,CASSELVGQGYNEQFF,TGTGCCAGCAGTGAACTCGTGGGACAGGGGTACAATGAGCAGTTCTTC
TRBV27,NA,NA,TRBJ2-3,CASSTHRVTDTQYF,TGTGCCAGCAGCACCCACAGGGTGACAGATACGCAGTATTTT
TRBV13,NA,NA,TRBJ2-5,CASSLGRGGFKETQYF,TGTGCCAGCAGCTTAGGGCGAGGGGGATTTAAAGAGACCCAGTACTTC
TRBV7-2,NA,NA,TRBJ1-2,CASSPAVESYGYTF,TGTGCCAGCAGCCCGGCGGTGGAGAGCTATGGCTACACCTTC
TRBV6-1,NA,NA,TRBJ2-7,CASSEDSPYEQYF,TGTGCCAGCAGTGAGGACAGCCCTTACGAGCAGTACTTC
TRBV4-3,NA,TRBD2,TRBJ2-7,CASSPTSGSSYEQYF,TGCGCCAGCAGCCCAACTAGCGGGAGCTCCTACGAGCAGTACTTC
TRBV7-3,NA,NA,TRBJ1-1,CASSPSLNTEAFF,TGTGCCAGCAGCCCGAGTCTTAACACTGAAGCTTTCTTT
TRBV6-1,NA,TRBD2,TRBJ2-3,CASSGTSGGATDTQYF,TGTGCCAGCAGTGGGACTAGCGGGGGGGCCACAGATACGCAGTATTTT
TRBV9,NA,TRBD2,TRBJ2-7,CASSEGLAEGYEQYF,TGTGCCAGCAGCGAGGGACTAGCGGAAGGCTACGAGCAGTACTTC
TRBV7-8,NA,NA,TRBJ2-1,CASSLALGNEQFF,TGTGCCAGCAGCTTAGCGCTCGGTAATGAGCAGTTCTTC
TRBV4-2,once,NA,TRBJ2-7,CASSESSYYEQYF,TGTGCCAGCAGCGAATCCTCGTACTACGAGCAGTACTTC
TRBV13,NA,TRBD1,TRBJ2-1,CASSPYGTGRLNEQFF,TGTGCCAGCAGCCCTTACGGGACAGGTAGACTCAATGAGCAGTTCTTC